This paragraph covers one TCR beta chain sequence. These data belong to a study of blood T cell repertoires in COVID-19. Study background: In each case, the material was cDNA or gDNA derived from T cells, B-cell-depleted T cells, or PBMCs.

TCRdb's table, derived via immunoSEQ multiplex PCR, lists solely in-frame clones and lacks some. The repertoire holds about 130,000 clones, with 85% to 90% as singletons. V shed 8 bases and J shed 4 bases, with 11 bases lying between them. This CDR3 is 12 amino acids long. The material sequenced was peripheral blood. This receptor was obtained from a human donor in a cohort sampled during active COVID-19. This sequence joins TRBV12-3 or TRBV12-4 and TRBJ1-1, with D hard to call. The CDR3 sequence is CASCTDLTEAFF. CDR3 coding DNA: TGTGCCAGCTGTACAGATCTCACTGAAGCTTTCTTT.